Each of the 19 T cell receptor beta chains below was sequenced from the same sample in a study of vaccination effects on CD4 cells after COVID-19. Isolation of CD4+ T cells took place after approximately 10 days of culture. SARS-CoV-2 infected the person between March and December 2020, as confirmed by PCR. The vaccine given was either BNT162b2 or mRNA-1273, in two doses. These TCRs' antigens remain unknown. Sequencing was performed with immunoSEQ multiplex PCR; in TCRdb, only in-frame clones are kept and a portion is missing. Seen here are about 46,000 clones, about 70% observed once, and the top ten hold approximately 5.4%. Specimen: CD4+ T cells from PBMCs cultured without peptide, collected after COVID-19 vaccination. The receptor set was obtained from a human donor who had a prior SARS-CoV-2 infection.

This rearrangement joins TRBV19 to TRBJ1-1, with 8 bases aligning to TRBD1. The CDR3 has 15 residues. V lost 3 bases and J lost 4; bases outside the gene matches: 7. Germline V gene data show CDR1 as LNHDA and CDR2 as SQIVND (reference sequence). CDR3 in amino acids: CASSILGTGVTEAFF. CDR3 DNA: TGTGCCAGTAGTATTTTGGGGACAGGAGTCACTGAAGCTTTCTTT.

The chain links TRBV24-1 to TRBJ2-7; TRBD2 matches 7 bases. This CDR3 is built from 14 residues. Germline assignment: CDR1 KGHDR and CDR2 SFDVKD. Trimming removed 7 bases from V and 3 bases from J; junction bases left unmatched: 8. The chain's CDR3 is CATRGGSIYYEQYF. The CDR3 DNA follows: TGTGCCACCAGGGGGGGGTCCATCTACTACGAGCAGTACTTC.

The chain combines TRBV2 with TRBJ2-3; 10 bases line up with TRBD2. J lost 1 base, V lost 7 bases, and 14 bases had no gene match. Germline loops: CDR1 SNHLY, CDR2 FYNNEI. The CDR3 is made up of 18 amino acids. This CDR3 reads CASTGLAANRLGTDTQYF. Here the CDR3 DNA reads TGTGCCAGCACTGGACTAGCGGCAAACCGACTCGGCACAGATACGCAGTATTTT.

This sequence joins TRBV19 and TRBJ2-1; D might be TRBD1 or TRBD2, each matching 5 bases. The germline V gene has CDR1 LNHDA and CDR2 SQIVND (reference sequence). Trimming pared 3 bases from V and 7 bases from J, leaving 16 bases between. This CDR3 region has 15 residues. For the CDR3, the DNA is TGTGCCAGTAGTATCCGGGGCACAACAGAGAATGAGCAGTTCTTC. It codes for CASSIRGTTENEQFF. The whole variable domain, filled in from reference TRBV19 and TRBJ2-1, reads DGGITQSPKYLFRKEGQNVTLSCEQNLNHDAMYWYRQDPGQGLRLIYYSQIVNDFQKGDIAEGYSVSREKKESFPLTVTSAQKNPTAFYLCASSIRGTTENEQFFGPGTRLTVL.

The rearrangement joins TRBV20-1 to TRBJ2-1, with no clear D. V lost 3 bases, J lost 10 bases, and 7 bases lay in between. Germline lookup yields CDR1 DFQATT and CDR2 SNEGSKA (reference sequence). The CDR3 consists of 10 residues. CDR3 residues: CSASNREQFF. DNA for the CDR3: TGCAGTGCTAGTAATCGAGAGCAGTTCTTC.

A few counts support this clone. The chain carries TRBV6-5 and TRBJ1-1, with D unclear. The germline CDR1 and CDR2 sequences are MNHEY and SVGAGI. This CDR3 is 13 amino acids long. V was cut by 2 bases and J by 3 bases, with 7 bases left in between. The CDR3 DNA sequence: TGTGCCAGCAGTTACGTAAGAGACACTGAAGCTTTCTTT. The encoded protein is CASSYVRDTEAFF.

The rearrangement links TRBV18 to TRBJ1-3; TRBD1 aligns across 7 bases. The CDR3 has 16 residues. V lost 3 bases, J lost 0 bases, and 5 bases stayed unmatched. Germline CDR1 is KGHSH and CDR2 is LQKENI. CDR3 residues: CASSPWDSNSGNTIYF. The CDR3 DNA follows: TGTGCCAGCTCACCGTGGGACAGTAACTCTGGAAACACCATATATTTT.

This clone was picked up a small number of times. J is TRBJ2-1 and V is TRBV24-1; TRBD2 agrees at 7 bases. The CDR3 covers 15 residues. Germline-derived CDR1 and CDR2 are KGHDR and SFDVKD. V gave up 5 bases and J gave up 6 bases; unmatched junction bases: 9. The CDR3 bases are TGTGCCACCAGTGTTTCTAGCGGAGCTATCAATGAGCAGTTCTTC. It yields the protein CATSVSSGAINEQFF.

This chain connects TRBV9 to TRBJ2-1; 7 bases are a match to TRBD2. Germline CDR1 SGDLS, CDR2 YYNGEE. This CDR3 is 16 amino acids long. V shed 0 bases, J shed 5 bases, and the junction held 8 bases outside the gene matches. DNA for the CDR3: TGTGCCAGCAGCGTAGGCGGAGCGGGGCTAAACAATGAGCAGTTCTTC. It yields the protein CASSVGGAGLNNEQFF.

The chain employs TRBV9 and TRBJ2-1; 16 bases line up with TRBD2. The V gene's germline CDR1 is SGDLS and CDR2 YYNGEE. Unmatched junction bases numbered 8, after V lost 4 bases and J lost 1 base. The length of the CDR3 is 19 residues. CDR3 bases: TGTGCCAGCAGCCCCACGGGACTAGCGGGAGGGCGATCCTACAATGAGCAGTTCTTC. As protein: CASSPTGLAGGRSYNEQFF.

This clone was counted only a few times. The rearrangement links TRBV7-3 to TRBJ2-1; D uncertain. The CDR3 runs 16 residues. CDR1 and CDR2 (germline): SGHTA, FQGTGA. V lost 2 bases, J lost 0 bases, and 11 bases lay in between. This CDR3 is CASSLGTEISYNEQFF. In nucleotides, the CDR3 is TGTGCCAGCAGCTTAGGCACGGAGATCTCCTACAATGAGCAGTTCTTC.

The V and J genes are TRBV5-1 and TRBJ2-3; D is unresolved. Germline CDR1 SGHRS, CDR2 YFSETQ. The V end was cut by 4 bases, the J end by 6 bases, with 15 bases between. This CDR3 has 14 amino acids. The CDR3 nucleotides are TGCGCCAGCAGCCCCGGTAGGCCCACGGATACGCAGTATTTT. Residues: CASSPGRPTDTQYF.

The CDR3 here is CASCQREAIQYF. In DNA, the CDR3 is TGTGCCAGCTGCCAGCGGGAGGCCATTCAGTACTTC. V and J are TRBV6-2 or TRBV6-3 and TRBJ2-4; 9 bases map to TRBD2. Germline V CDR1 and CDR2: MNHEY, SVGEGT. This CDR3 has 12 amino acids. The junction had 5 bases not matched to a gene; V was cut back by 8 bases and J by 9 bases.

This clone was counted between two and nine times. This chain uses TRBV5-1 with TRBJ2-7, with a tentative D call TRBD2 (7 bases). CDR3 length equals 11 residues. The germline CDR1 and CDR2 sequences are SGHRS and YFSETQ. Trimming took off 8 bases at V and 12 bases at J, with 18 bases between the two ends. The DNA of the CDR3 is TGCGCCAGAGTTAGGGGGGGTGTGGGGTACTTC. This encodes CARVRGGVGYF. The complete variable domain, with remaining parts taken from reference TRBV5-1 and TRBJ2-7, reads KAGVTQTPRYLIKTRGQQVTLSCSPISGHRSVSWYQQTPGQGLQFLFEYFSETQRNKGNFPGRFSGRQFSNSRSEMNVSTLELGDSALYLCARVRGGVGYFGPGTRLTVT.

The chain has TRBV4-2 and TRBJ1-4, with D tentatively TRBD1 (5 bases). Germline V gene lookup returns CDR1 LGHNA and CDR2 YNFKEQ. There are 17 residues in the CDR3. The V and J ends lost 1 base and 4 bases respectively, with 16 bases between them. CDR3 loop: CASSQAGTGGVNEKLFF. In DNA form, the CDR3 reads TGTGCCAGCAGCCAAGCGGGGACTGGAGGGGTTAATGAAAAACTGTTTTTT.

The V gene is TRBV5-5, the J gene TRBJ1-1, with unresolved D. The CDR3 consists of 13 residues. The V end was cut by 0 bases, the J end by 3 bases, with 6 bases between. The V gene's germline CDR1 is SGHKS and CDR2 YYEKEE (reference sequence). Written as DNA, the CDR3 is TGTGCCAGCAGCTTGGATAGAGACACTGAAGCTTTCTTT. Its translation: CASSLDRDTEAFF.

The V call is TRBV5-6, the J call TRBJ2-2, with 7 bases identical to TRBD1. V lost 0 bases to trimming and J lost 7 bases; unmatched junction nucleotides: 6. The CDR3 spans 15 residues. CDR1 SGHDT and CDR2 YYEEEE come from the germline V gene. The CDR3 DNA reads TGTGCCAGCAGCTTGGTAGGGGGCGCCAGCGGGGAGCTGTTTTTT. Its protein product is CASSLVGGASGELFF.

This clone was picked up one time. The chain couples TRBV18 to TRBJ1-5; D may be TRBD1 (5 bases). V was clipped by 1 base and J by 9 bases, with 16 bases between them. CDR1 and CDR2 (germline): KGHSH, LQKENI. The CDR3 is 15 amino acids. Here the CDR3 DNA reads TGTGCCAGCTCACCACTGAACGGGGCTCAAGCGCCCCAGCATTTT. Amino acids: CASSPLNGAQAPQHF.

The chain uses TRBV7-9 and TRBJ1-1; possible D gene TRBD1, 5 bases. V lost 5 bases and J 4 bases, leaving 14 bases between the germline ends. Germline V gene lookup returns CDR1 SEHNR and CDR2 FQNEAQ (reference sequence). The CDR3 consists of 14 residues. CDR3 protein: CASSARDPGTEAFF. DNA of the CDR3: TGTGCCAGCAGCGCCCGGGACCCAGGCACTGAAGCTTTCTTT.